Listed here are 12 T cell receptor beta chains from one sample, sequenced in a study of blood T cell repertoires in COVID-19. Some clones are missing from TCRdb's copy, which holds only in-frame ones; the method was immunoSEQ multiplex PCR. The table has approximately 90,000 clones, over 75% seen once. Sequences were obtained from peripheral blood. The receptors come from a man between 60 and 70 years old with acute or convalescent COVID-19.

The chain recombines TRBV11-2 with TRBJ1-4; TRBD1 might be the D (5 bases). Germline V CDR1 and CDR2: SGHAT, FQNNGV. Trimming removed 3 bases at V and 4 bases at J, with 12 bases between. There are 15 residues in the CDR3. The CDR3 DNA follows: TGTGCCAGCAGCTTTGGAGGGGCCCATAATGAAAAACTGTTTTTT. Its translation is CASSFGGAHNEKLFF. The variable domain in full, completed from reference TRBV11-2 and TRBJ1-4, reads EAGVAQSPRYKIIEKRQSVAFWCNPISGHATLYWYQQILGQGPKLLIQFQNNGVVDDSQLPKDRFSAERLKGVDSTLKIQPAKLEDSAVYLCASSFGGAHNEKLFFGSGTQLSVL.

In regard to this clone: Other nucleotide sequences from this sample produce the same CDR3. The chain combines TRBV19 with TRBJ1-1; a weak D match, TRBD1 (6 bases). V gave up 5 bases and J gave up 1 base, with 8 bases separating them. CDR3 length equals 13 residues. Germline CDR1 is LNHDA and CDR2 is SQIVND (reference sequence). In DNA, the CDR3 is TGTGCCAGTAGTCCACAGGGGAACACTGAAGCTTTCTTT. Amino acid sequence: CASSPQGNTEAFF.

As to this clone: At one end, the junction sequence differs from germline, possibly due to a read error. The rearrangement uses TRBV30 and TRBJ1-5, with 7 bases identical to TRBD1. The germline V gene has CDR1 GTSNPN and CDR2 SVGIG (reference sequence). This CDR3 comprises 13 residues. The CDR3 DNA reads TGTGCCTGCTGGGAAGGGGGCAACCAGCCCCAGCATTTT. It specifies CACWEGGNQPQHF.

This chain connects TRBV6-1 to TRBJ1-6; no definite D call. Trimming stripped 2 bases from V and 6 bases from J, with 8 bases between. The germline V gene has CDR1 MNHNS and CDR2 SASEGT. This CDR3 comprises 14 residues. The CDR3 protein is CASSEQARNSPLHF. The CDR3 DNA reads TGTGCCAGCAGTGAACAGGCTCGTAATTCACCCCTCCACTTT.

The chain uses TRBV24-1 and TRBJ1-2; 7 bases match TRBD1. The ends lost 9 bases at V and 4 bases at J; junction bases unmatched: 7. Germline loops: CDR1 KGHDR, CDR2 SFDVKD. This CDR3 has 13 amino acids. The CDR3 loop is CATCGQELYGYTF. In DNA form, the CDR3 reads TGTGCCACCTGTGGACAGGAACTCTATGGCTACACCTTC.

Only one count was recorded for this clone. The chain links TRBV7-9 to TRBJ1-1; TRBD1 aligns across 7 bases. The germline V gene encodes CDR1 SEHNR and CDR2 FQNEAQ (reference sequence). V was clipped by 0 bases and J by 7 bases; unmatched bases: 11. The CDR3 extends over 16 amino acids. DNA for the CDR3: TGTGCCAGCAGCTTAGCCCTTGGAACAGGGGCCCTTGAAGCTTTCTTT. Translated: CASSLALGTGALEAFF. Full variable domain (outside the CDR3, taken from reference TRBV7-9 and TRBJ1-1): DTGVSQNPRHKITKRGQNVTFRCDPISEHNRLYWYRQTLGQGPEFLTYFQNEAQLEKSRLLSDRFSAERPKGSFSTLEIQRTEQGDSAMYLCASSLALGTGALEAFFGQGTRLTVV.

The gene calls are TRBV6-6 and TRBJ1-2; tentatively, D is TRBD1 (6 bases). The V and J ends lost 2 bases and 2 bases respectively, with 9 bases between them. CDR3 length equals 14 residues. Germline loops: CDR1 MNHNY, CDR2 SVGAGI (reference sequence). CDR3 region: CASSYTGQNYGYTF. The DNA for the CDR3 is TGTGCCAGCAGTTACACAGGACAGAACTATGGCTACACCTTC.

The chain has TRBV7-2 and TRBJ1-1, with 8 bases aligning to TRBD1. V dropped 5 bases and J dropped 0; count of bases not matched to a gene: 2. From germline, CDR1 is SGHTA and CDR2 FQGNSA. The CDR3 length is 14 residues. CDR3 coding DNA: TGTGCCAGCAGCACGACAGGGGTGAACACTGAAGCTTTCTTT. Protein: CASSTTGVNTEAFF.

The chain employs TRBV14 and TRBJ1-1; D call uncertain. Trimming pared 0 bases from V and 8 bases from J, leaving 10 bases between. CDR3 length: 13 residues. Germline lookup yields CDR1 SGHDN and CDR2 FVKESK. As DNA, the CDR3 is TGTGCCAGCAGCCAAGATCTTGAGACAGAAGCTTTCTTT. This translates into CASSQDLETEAFF.

J is TRBJ1-2 and V is TRBV5-1; D not resolved. There are 14 residues in the CDR3. V gave up 4 bases and J gave up 6 bases, with 16 bases separating them. Germline V gene sequence: CDR1 SGHRS, CDR2 YFSETQ. In nucleotides, the CDR3 is TGCGCCAGCAGCCCCCGGGGAGAATTCCATGGCTACACCTTC. Its protein is CASSPRGEFHGYTF.

The V and J genes are TRBV10-2 and TRBJ1-2, with TRBD1 matching over 9 bases. The CDR3 extends over 15 amino acids. CDR1 and CDR2 from the germline V gene are WSHSY and SAAADI. V lost 1 base and J lost 5; bases outside the gene matches: 5. The CDR3 DNA sequence: TGCGCCAGCAGTGAGTGGACAGGGGCCCCGTATGGCTACACCTTC. It is translated as CASSEWTGAPYGYTF.

The gene calls are TRBV7-6 and TRBJ1-2; 8 bases line up with TRBD1. Germline V gives CDR1 SGHVS, CDR2 FNYEAQ. Losses at the gene ends were 5 bases for V and 3 bases for J; bases not matched to a gene: 5. This CDR3 is built from 14 residues. CDR3 protein: CASSPMTGDYGYTF. CDR3 DNA: TGTGCCAGCAGCCCGATGACAGGGGACTATGGCTACACCTTC.